This paragraph covers one T cell receptor (beta chain) sequence. This entry belongs to a study of blood T cell repertoires in COVID-19. The table came from immunoSEQ multiplex PCR; TCRdb's copy has only in-frame clones and leaves some out. This table holds roughly 500,000 clones, 88% found once. This CDR3 region has 17 residues. Germline assignment: CDR1 LNHNV and CDR2 YYDKDF (reference sequence). With 5 bases clipped from V and 3 bases from J, the junction kept 9 bases outside the gene matches. Input material: PBMCs or T cells enriched from blood (not recorded which). The clonotype comes from a woman aged 40 to 50 who had recovered from COVID-19. The genes are TRBV15 and TRBJ2-6, with 8 bases matching TRBD1. The CDR3 nucleotides read TGTGCCACCAGCGCCCAGGGGGCCGGCCTTGGGGCCAACGTCCTGACTTTC. Amino acids: CATSAQGAGLGANVLTF. The full variable domain, rest sourced from reference TRBV15 and TRBJ2-6, is DAMVIQNPRYQVTQFGKPVTLSCSQTLNHNVMYWYQQKSSQAPKLLFHYYDKDFNNEADTPDNFQSRRPNTSFCFLDIRSPGLGDTAMYLCATSAQGAGLGANVLTFGAGSRLTVL.